This TCR beta chain originates from a study of Graves' ophthalmopathy and Graves' hyperthyroidism. The sample holds many counts of this clonotype. Amplified TCR beta CDR3 regions were obtained using RNA transcripts as template. An opening RT-PCR round employed HTBI primers and preceded a second-round multiplex PCR. One entry per CDR3 protein results from TCRdb running MiXCR on the multiplex PCR reads. The sample records roughly 480,000 distinct CDR3 sequences, about an eighth being singletons. Symptoms, serum thyroxine and TRAb, thyroid ultrasound, and orbital computed tomography formed the diagnostic basis. Germline-derived CDR1 and CDR2 are SGHTA and FQGNSA. V dropped 0 bases and J dropped 3 bases, with 8 bases sitting between them. The CDR3 loop spans 14 amino acids.

The sequence was obtained from a woman under 40 with Graves' ophthalmopathy. Sequenced: blood. V gene TRBV7-2 combines with J gene TRBJ1-2, with D possibly being TRBD1 (6 bases). The CDR3 region has the DNA TGTGCCAGCAGCTTAGCGGGGGCGTACTATGGCTACACCTTC. It yields the protein CASSLAGAYYGYTF.